The rows below give T cell receptor beta chains drawn from one sample of a study of blood T cell repertoires in COVID-19. The assay was immunoSEQ multiplex PCR, and TCRdb's table has in-frame clones only and misses some. The sample carries around 230,000 clones, 80% to 85% recorded once. Sequencing was done on a sample of peripheral blood. All receptors come from a woman between 55 and 75 years old with active or convalescent COVID-19. Each CDR3 is given with its conserved first and last residue. The D gene is left open where the match is weak. Clone size is given for some rows only: seen once, a few or many times, or a class if the clone is expanded.

>-|TRBV27|TRBJ2-7|15|-
TGTGCCAGCAGTTTTAAGGGGGGGGTTCTCTACGAGCAGTACTTC
CASSFKGGVLYEQYF
>-|TRBV10-1|TRBJ1-5|13|-
TGCGCCAGCTCGGGAAGGAGCAATCAGCCCCAGCATTTT
CASSGRSNQPQHF
>-|TRBV28|TRBJ2-7|14|TRBD1
TGTGCCAGCAGCCTTCCGACAGGGGTAGAAGAGCAGTACTTC
CASSLPTGVEEQYF
>-|TRBV6-5|TRBJ1-5|15|-
TGTGCCAGCAGTAGCCTAGGGGGTGTTGGTCAGCCCCAGCATTTT
CASSSLGGVGQPQHF
>-|TRBV19|TRBJ1-1|17|TRBD1
TGTGCCAGTAGACCTCGACAGGGACTTAGCCTGAACACTGAAGCTTTCTTT
CASRPRQGLSLNTEAFF
>-|TRBV5-5|TRBJ1-5|16|TRBD1
TGTGCCAGCAGCTTGGGGGGACAGGGGGCGGGTCAGCCCCAGCATTTT
CASSLGGQGAGQPQHF
>-|TRBV5-1|TRBJ2-2|16|-
TGCGCCAGCAGCTTTGGGGGCAGAACGTCTACCGGGGAGCTGTTTTTT
CASSFGGRTSTGELFF
>-|TRBV7-2|TRBJ2-2|15|TRBD1
TGTGCCAGCAGCTTAGAACACGGACAGGACGGGGAGCTGTTTTTT
CASSLEHGQDGELFF
>-|TRBV29-1|TRBJ2-7|12|-
TGCAGCGTTGGCGAAAACTTCTACGAGCAGTACTTC
CSVGENFYEQYF
>-|TRBV11-2|TRBJ2-2|15|TRBD1
TGTGCCAGCAGCCCCCAGGGGGTGGGCACCGGGGAGCTGTTTTTT
CASSPQGVGTGELFF
>once|TRBV7-9|TRBJ1-1|15|TRBD1
TGTGCCAGCAGCTGGACGCAGGACAGGCCGCTAGAAGCTTTCTTT
CASSWTQDRPLEAFF
>-|TRBV6-6|TRBJ2-5|15|-
TGTGCCAGCAGTTACTCGAGCGGGCTGGGGGAGACCCAGTACTTC
CASSYSSGLGETQYF
>-|TRBV28|TRBJ1-4|14|TRBD1
TGTGCCAGCAGTCCCGGGACAGGGAGGGAAAAACTGTTTTTT
CASSPGTGREKLFF
>-|TRBV27|TRBJ1-2|16|-
TGTGCCAGCAGTTTAACCGCTCCCCAGGGCATCTATGGCTACACCTTC
CASSLTAPQGIYGYTF
>-|TRBV18|TRBJ1-6|22|-
TGTGCCAGCTCACCCAACTTGGCCAGATTGGGAACAGGGAGCTCCTATAATTCACCCCTCCACTTT
CASSPNLARLGTGSSYNSPLHF
>few|TRBV2|TRBJ2-7|14|TRBD1
TGTGCCAGCTCCACGGGACAGGGAACCGACGAGCAGTACTTC
CASSTGQGTDEQYF
>-|TRBV3-1/TRBV3-2|TRBJ1-4|15|TRBD1
TGTGCCAGCAGCCCTTTCGGGACAGGGGATGAAAAACTGTTTTTT
CASSPFGTGDEKLFF
>-|TRBV19|TRBJ2-1|14|TRBD1
TGTGCCAGTACTGACAGGGGGCTGGTTTATGAGCAGTTCTTC
CASTDRGLVYEQFF